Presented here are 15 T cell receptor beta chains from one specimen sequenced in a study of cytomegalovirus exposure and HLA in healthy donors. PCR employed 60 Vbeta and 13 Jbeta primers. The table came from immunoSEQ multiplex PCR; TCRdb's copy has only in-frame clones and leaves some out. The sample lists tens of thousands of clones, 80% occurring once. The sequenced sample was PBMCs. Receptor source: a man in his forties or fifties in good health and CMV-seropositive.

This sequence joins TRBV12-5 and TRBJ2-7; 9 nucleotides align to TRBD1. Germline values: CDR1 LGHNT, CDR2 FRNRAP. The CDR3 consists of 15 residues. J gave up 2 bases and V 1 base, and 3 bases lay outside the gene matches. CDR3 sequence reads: CASGLARDRAYEQYF. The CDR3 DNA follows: TGTGCTAGTGGTTTGGCCCGGGACAGGGCCTACGAGCAGTACTTC.

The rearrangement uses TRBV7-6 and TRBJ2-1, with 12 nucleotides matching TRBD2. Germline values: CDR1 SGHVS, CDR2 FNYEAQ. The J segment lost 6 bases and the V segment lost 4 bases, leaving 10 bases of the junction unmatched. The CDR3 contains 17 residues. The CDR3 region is CASSSLPRTSGTNEQFF. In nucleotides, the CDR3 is TGTGCCAGCAGCTCGCTGCCGCGGACTAGCGGGACCAATGAGCAGTTCTTC.

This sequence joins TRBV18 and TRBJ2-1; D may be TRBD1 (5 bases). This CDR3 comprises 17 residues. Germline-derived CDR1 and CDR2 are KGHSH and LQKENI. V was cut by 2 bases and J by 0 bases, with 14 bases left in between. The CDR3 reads CASSPIEGAGSYNEQFF. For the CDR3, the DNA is TGTGCCAGCTCACCAATTGAAGGGGCCGGCTCCTACAATGAGCAGTTCTTC. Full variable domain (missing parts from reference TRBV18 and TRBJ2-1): NAGVMQNPRHLVRRRGQEARLRCSPMKGHSHVYWYRQLPEEGLKFMVYLQKENIIDESGMPKERFSAEFPKEGPSILRIQQVVRGDSAAYFCASSPIEGAGSYNEQFFGPGTRLTVL.

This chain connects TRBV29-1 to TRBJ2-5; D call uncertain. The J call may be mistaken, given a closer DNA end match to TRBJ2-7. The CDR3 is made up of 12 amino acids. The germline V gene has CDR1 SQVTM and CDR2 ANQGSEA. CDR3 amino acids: CSVQPTNYEQYF. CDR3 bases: TGCAGCGTTCAGCCTACCAACTACGAGCAGTACTTC.

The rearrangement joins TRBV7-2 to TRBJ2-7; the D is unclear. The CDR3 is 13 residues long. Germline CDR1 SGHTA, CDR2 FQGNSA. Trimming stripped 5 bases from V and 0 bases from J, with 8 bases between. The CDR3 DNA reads TGTGCCAGCAGCCCGCCCAGCTCCTACGAGCAGTACTTC. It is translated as CASSPPSSYEQYF.

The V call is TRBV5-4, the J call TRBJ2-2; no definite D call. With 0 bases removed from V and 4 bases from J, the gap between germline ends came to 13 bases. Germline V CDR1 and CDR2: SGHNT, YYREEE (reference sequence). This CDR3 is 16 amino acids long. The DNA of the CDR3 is TGTGCCAGCAGCTTGGATCAGCGTTCTGTCACCGGGGAGCTGTTTTTT. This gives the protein CASSLDQRSVTGELFF.

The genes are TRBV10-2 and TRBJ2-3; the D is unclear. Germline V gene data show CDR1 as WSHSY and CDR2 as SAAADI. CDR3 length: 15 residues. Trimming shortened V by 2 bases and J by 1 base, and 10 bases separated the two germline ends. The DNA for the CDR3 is TGCGCCAGCAGTGAGCAGACACGTCGCACAGATACGCAGTATTTT. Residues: CASSEQTRRTDTQYF.

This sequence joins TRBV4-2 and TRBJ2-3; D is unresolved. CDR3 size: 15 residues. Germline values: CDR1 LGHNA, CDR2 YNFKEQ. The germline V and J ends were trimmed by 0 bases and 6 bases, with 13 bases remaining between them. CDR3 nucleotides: TGTGCCAGCAGCCAAGAGAGGCAGCAGTTGGATACGCAGTATTTT. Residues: CASSQERQQLDTQYF.

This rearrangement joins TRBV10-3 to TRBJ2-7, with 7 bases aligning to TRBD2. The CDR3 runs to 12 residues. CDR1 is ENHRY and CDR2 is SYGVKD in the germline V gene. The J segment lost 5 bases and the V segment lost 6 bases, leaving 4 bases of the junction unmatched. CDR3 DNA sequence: TGTGCCATCAGGAAGACTAGCAACGAGCAGTACTTC. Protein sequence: CAIRKTSNEQYF.

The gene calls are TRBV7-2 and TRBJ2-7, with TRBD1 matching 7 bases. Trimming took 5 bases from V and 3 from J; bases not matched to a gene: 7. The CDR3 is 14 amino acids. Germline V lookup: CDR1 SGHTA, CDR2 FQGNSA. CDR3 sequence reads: CASSPKTGHYEQYF. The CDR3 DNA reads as TGTGCCAGCAGCCCCAAGACAGGGCACTACGAGCAGTACTTC.

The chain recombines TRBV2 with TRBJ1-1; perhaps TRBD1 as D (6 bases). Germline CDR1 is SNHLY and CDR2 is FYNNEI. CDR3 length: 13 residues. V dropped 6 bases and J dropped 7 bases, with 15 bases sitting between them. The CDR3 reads CASSGQLGYEAFF. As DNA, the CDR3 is TGTGCCAGCAGCGGACAGCTAGGTTATGAAGCTTTCTTT. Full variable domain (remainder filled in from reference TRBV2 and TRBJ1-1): EPEVTQTPSHQVTQMGQEVILRCVPISNHLYFYWYRQILGQKVEFLVSFYNNEISEKSEIFDDQFSVERPDGSNFTLKIRSTKLEDSAMYFCASSGQLGYEAFFGQGTRLTVV.

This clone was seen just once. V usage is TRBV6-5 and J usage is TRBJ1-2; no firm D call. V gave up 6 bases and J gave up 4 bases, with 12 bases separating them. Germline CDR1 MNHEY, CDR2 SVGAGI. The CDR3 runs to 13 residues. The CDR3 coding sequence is TGTGCCAGCAGCTCGGGTCCGTTCTATGGCTACACCTTC. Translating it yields CASSSGPFYGYTF.

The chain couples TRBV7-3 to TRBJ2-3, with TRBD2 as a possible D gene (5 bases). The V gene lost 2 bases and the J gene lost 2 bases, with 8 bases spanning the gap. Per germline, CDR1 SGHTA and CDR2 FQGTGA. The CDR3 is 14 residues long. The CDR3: CASSLGLNTDTQYF. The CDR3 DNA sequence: TGTGCCAGCAGCTTAGGACTCAACACAGATACGCAGTATTTT.

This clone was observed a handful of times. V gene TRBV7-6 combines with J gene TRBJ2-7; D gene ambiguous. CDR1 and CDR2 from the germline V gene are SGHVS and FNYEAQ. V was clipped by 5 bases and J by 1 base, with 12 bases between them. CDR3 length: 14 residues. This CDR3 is CASSPNPGSYEQYF. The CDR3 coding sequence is TGTGCCAGCAGCCCGAACCCCGGGTCCTACGAGCAGTACTTC. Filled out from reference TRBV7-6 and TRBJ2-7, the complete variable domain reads GAGVSQSPRYKVTKRGQDVALRCDPISGHVSLYWYRQALGQGPEFLTYFNYEAQQDKSGLPNDRFSAERPEGSISTLTIQRTEQRDSAMYRCASSPNPGSYEQYFGPGTRLTVT.

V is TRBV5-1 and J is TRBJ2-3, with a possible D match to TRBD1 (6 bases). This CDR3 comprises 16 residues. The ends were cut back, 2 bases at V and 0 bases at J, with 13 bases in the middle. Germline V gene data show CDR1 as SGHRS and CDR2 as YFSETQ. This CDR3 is CASSLYRAPSTDTQYF. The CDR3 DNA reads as TGCGCCAGCAGCTTATACAGGGCCCCTAGCACAGATACGCAGTATTTT.